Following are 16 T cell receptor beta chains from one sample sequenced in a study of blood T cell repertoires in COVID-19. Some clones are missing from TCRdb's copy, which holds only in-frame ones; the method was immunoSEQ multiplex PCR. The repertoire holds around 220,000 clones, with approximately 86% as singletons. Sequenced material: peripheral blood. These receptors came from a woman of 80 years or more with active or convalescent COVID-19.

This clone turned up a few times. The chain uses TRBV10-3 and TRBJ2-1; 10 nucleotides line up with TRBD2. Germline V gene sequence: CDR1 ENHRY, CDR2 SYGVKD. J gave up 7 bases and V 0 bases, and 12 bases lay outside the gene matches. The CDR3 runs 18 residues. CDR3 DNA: TGTGCCATCAGTGAGTCGACTCTAGGAGCGGGAGGGAGAAATGAGCAGTTCTTC. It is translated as CAISESTLGAGGRNEQFF.

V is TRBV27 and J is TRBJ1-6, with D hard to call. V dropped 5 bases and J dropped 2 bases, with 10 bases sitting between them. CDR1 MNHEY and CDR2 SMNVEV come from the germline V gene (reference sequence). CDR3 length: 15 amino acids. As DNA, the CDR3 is TGTGCCAGCAGTAAAACCGGGACCTATAATTCACCCCTCCACTTT. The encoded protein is CASSKTGTYNSPLHF.

The CDR3 DNA reads as TGTGCCAGCAGATACGGACTAGCGGGCCCCTCTAACGCAGATACGCAGTATTTT. Amino acid sequence: CASRYGLAGPSNADTQYF. This sequence joins TRBV7-6 and TRBJ2-3, with 11 bases that match TRBD2. Germline V CDR1 and CDR2: SGHVS, FNYEAQ. After removal of 6 bases from V and 4 bases from J, the junction contained 15 bases not matched to a gene. CDR3 size: 18 residues.

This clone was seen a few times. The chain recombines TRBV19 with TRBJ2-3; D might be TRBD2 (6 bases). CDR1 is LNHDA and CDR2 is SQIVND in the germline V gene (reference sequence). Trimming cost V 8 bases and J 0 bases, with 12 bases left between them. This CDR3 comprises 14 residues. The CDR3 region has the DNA TGTGCCAGTTCGAGCGGGTCTAGCACAGATACGCAGTATTTT. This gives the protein CASSSGSSTDTQYF.

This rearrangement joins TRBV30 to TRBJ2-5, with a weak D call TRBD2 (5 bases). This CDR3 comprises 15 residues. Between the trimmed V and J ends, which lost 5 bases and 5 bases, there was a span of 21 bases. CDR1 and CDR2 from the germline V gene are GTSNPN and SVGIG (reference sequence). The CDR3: CAWALRERIEETQYF. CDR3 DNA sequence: TGTGCCTGGGCACTACGGGAAAGGATCGAGGAGACCCAGTACTTC.

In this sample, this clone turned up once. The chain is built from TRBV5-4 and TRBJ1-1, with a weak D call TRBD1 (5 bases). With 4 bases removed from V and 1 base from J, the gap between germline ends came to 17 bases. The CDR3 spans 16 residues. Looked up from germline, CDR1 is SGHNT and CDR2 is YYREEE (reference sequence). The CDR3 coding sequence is TGTGCCAGCAGCCCCCGGGGAGGGGCCGCGAACACTGAAGCTTTCTTT. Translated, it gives CASSPRGGAANTEAFF.

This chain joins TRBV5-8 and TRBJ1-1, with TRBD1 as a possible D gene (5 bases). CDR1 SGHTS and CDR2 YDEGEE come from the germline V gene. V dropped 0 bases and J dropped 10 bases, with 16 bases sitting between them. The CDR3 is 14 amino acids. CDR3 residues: CASSLGRRGRGAFF. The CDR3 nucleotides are TGTGCCAGCAGCTTGGGCAGGCGGGGCCGAGGAGCTTTCTTT.

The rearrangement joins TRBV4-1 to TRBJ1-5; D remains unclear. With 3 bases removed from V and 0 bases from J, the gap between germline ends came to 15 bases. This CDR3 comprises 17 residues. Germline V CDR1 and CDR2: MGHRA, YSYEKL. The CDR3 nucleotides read TGCGCCAGCAGCCATACTCCGGGCGGGATTAGCAATCAGCCCCAGCATTTT. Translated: CASSHTPGGISNQPQHF.

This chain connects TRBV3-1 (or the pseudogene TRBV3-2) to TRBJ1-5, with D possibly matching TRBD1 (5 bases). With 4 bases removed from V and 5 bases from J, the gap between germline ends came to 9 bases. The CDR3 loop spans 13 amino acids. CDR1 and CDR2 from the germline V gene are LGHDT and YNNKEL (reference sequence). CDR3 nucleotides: TGTGCCAGCAGCCGCCTCAGGGATCAGCCCCAGCATTTT. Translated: CASSRLRDQPQHF.

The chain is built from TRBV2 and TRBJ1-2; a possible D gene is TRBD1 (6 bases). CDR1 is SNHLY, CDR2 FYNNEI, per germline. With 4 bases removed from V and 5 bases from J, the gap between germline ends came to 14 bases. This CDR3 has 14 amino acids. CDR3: CASSGGQSSYGYTF. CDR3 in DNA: TGTGCCAGCAGTGGAGGACAGTCATCTTATGGCTACACCTTC.

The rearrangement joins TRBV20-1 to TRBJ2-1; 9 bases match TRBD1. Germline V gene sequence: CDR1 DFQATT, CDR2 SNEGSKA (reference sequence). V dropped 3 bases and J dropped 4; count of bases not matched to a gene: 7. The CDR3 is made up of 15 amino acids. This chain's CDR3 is CSASLLGQGYNEQFF. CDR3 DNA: TGCAGTGCTAGTCTCTTGGGACAGGGATACAATGAGCAGTTCTTC.

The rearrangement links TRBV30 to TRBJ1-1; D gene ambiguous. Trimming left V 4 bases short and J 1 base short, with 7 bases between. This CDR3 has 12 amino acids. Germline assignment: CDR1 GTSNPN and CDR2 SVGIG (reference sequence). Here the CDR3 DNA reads TGTGCCTGGAATACGAGGAACACTGAAGCTTTCTTT. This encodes CAWNTRNTEAFF. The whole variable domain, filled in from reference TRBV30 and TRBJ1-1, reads SQTIHQWPATLVQPVGSPLSLECTVEGTSNPNLYWYRQAAGRGLQLLFYSVGIGQISSEVPQNLSASRPQDRQFILSSKKLLLSDSGFYLCAWNTRNTEAFFGQGTRLTVV.

The CDR3 DNA reads TGTGCCAGCTCACCACCGAGAGGGGGCGAGGTCTACGAGCAGTACTTC. It codes for CASSPPRGGEVYEQYF. V gene TRBV18 combines with J gene TRBJ2-7, with 7 bases lining up with TRBD1. The CDR3 length is 16 residues. Trimming removed 0 bases from V and 3 bases from J; junction bases left unmatched: 8. CDR1 and CDR2 (germline): KGHSH, LQKENI.

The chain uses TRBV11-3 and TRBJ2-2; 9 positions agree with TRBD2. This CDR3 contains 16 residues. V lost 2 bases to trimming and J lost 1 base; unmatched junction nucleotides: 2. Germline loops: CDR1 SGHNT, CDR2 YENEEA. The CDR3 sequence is CASSLRAGGNTGELFF. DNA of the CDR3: TGTGCCAGCAGCTTAAGAGCGGGAGGGAACACCGGGGAGCTGTTTTTT.

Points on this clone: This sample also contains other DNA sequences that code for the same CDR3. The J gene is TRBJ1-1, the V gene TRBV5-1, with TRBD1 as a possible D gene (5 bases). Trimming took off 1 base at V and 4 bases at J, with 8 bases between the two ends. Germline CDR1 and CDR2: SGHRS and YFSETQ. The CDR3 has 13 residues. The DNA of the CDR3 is TGCGCCAGCAGCTTGAATCAGGGCACTGAAGCTTTCTTT. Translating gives CASSLNQGTEAFF.

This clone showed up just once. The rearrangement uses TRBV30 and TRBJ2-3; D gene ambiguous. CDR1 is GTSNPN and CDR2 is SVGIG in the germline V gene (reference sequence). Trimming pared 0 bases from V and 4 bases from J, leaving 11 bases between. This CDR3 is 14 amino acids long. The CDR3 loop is CAWSVHIAADTQYF. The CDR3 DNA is TGTGCCTGGAGTGTACACATAGCAGCAGATACGCAGTATTTT.